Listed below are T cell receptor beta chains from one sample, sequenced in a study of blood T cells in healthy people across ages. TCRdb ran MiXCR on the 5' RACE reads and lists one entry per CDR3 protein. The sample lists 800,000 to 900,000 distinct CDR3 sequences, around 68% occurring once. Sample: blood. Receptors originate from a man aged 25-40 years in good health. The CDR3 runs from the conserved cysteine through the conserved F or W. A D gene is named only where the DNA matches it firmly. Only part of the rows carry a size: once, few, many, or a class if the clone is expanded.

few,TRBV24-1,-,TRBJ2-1,TGTGCCACCAGTGATCTGGGGACGCCTGACAATGAGCAGTTCTTC,CATSDLGTPDNEQFF
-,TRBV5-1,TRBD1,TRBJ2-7,TGCGCCAGCAGCTTGGCCGGACAGGGTGGGCAGTACTTC,CASSLAGQGGQYF
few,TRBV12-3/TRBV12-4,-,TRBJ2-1,TGTGCCAGCAGTTACCGTCTGTACAATGAGCAGTTCTTC,CASSYRLYNEQFF
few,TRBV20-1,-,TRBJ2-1,TGCAGTGCTAGAAGGCAGGGGGGCTCCCTAAACGCCGCCCGCTACAATGAGCAGTTCTTC,CSARRQGGSLNAARYNEQFF
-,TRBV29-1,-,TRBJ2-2,TGCACAGGGGCCACGAACACCGGGGAGCTGTTTTTT,CTGATNTGELFF
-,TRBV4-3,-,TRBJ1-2,TGCGCCAGCATCCAAGTTGACCTGGGAGGCTACACCTTC,CASIQVDLGGYTF
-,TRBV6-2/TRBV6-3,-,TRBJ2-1,TGTGCCAGCAGTTACGGTGGGACGGAGCAGTTCTTC,CASSYGGTEQFF
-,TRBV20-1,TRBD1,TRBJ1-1,TGCAGTGCTAGAGCCGGCAGGGGGTGGAATACTGAAGCTTTCTTT,CSARAGRGWNTEAFF
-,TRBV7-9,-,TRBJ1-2,TGTGCCAGCAGCTTAGGGACAGTGCGCTATGGCTACACCTTC,CASSLGTVRYGYTF
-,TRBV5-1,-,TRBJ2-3,TGCGCCAGCAGCTTGGAGTCCCCACAGGATACGCAGTATTTT,CASSLESPQDTQYF
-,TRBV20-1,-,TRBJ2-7,TGCAGTGTCCGACAGGTCAGCTCCTACGAGCAGTACTTC,CSVRQVSSYEQYF
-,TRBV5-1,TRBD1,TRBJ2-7,TGCGCCAGCGCCCTGACAGGGTGGTCGGACGAGCAGTACTTC,CASALTGWSDEQYF
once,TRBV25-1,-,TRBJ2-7,TGTGCCAGCAGTGAATCCGGGACGGCATTCTACGAGCAGTACTTC,CASSESGTAFYEQYF
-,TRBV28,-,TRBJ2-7,TGTGCCAGCAGTTTATTTTGGGCAGGTAACTCCTACGAGCAGTACTTC,CASSLFWAGNSYEQYF
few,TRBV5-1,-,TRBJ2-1,TGCGCCAGCAGCTTTAACAAAAACAATGAGCAGTTCTTC,CASSFNKNNEQFF